This T cell receptor beta chain was sequenced during a study of molecular identifiers for immune sequencing clone quantification. MiXCR was run by TCRdb on the PCR reads, yielding one entry per CDR3 protein. The table has over 65,000 distinct CDR3 sequences, 25% seen once; the top ten hold 0.75% to 0.9%. The CDR3 contains 18 residues. Germline CDR1 and CDR2: SEHNR and FQNEAQ (reference sequence). Naive CD8 T cells were sorted, and the gate applied was CD8+CD4-CCR7+CD45RA+. Regarding this clonotype: A much bigger clone sits one base away, suggesting this may be a read error.

The material sequenced was naive CD8+ T cells from blood, with Jurkat cell RNA spiked in. Subset of the sample: FACS-sorted CD8+CD4-CCR7+CD45RA+ naive T cells. V is TRBV7-9 and J is TRBJ1-4, with D possibly being TRBD1 (6 bases). The TCR sequence derives from a human donor in good health. Some libraries in this study had Jurkat cell RNA spiked in. Here the CDR3 reads CASSARLSRQDSNEELFF. The CDR3 bases are TGTGCCAGCAGCGCACGGCTAAGTCGACAGGACTCTAATGAAGAACTGTTTTTT.